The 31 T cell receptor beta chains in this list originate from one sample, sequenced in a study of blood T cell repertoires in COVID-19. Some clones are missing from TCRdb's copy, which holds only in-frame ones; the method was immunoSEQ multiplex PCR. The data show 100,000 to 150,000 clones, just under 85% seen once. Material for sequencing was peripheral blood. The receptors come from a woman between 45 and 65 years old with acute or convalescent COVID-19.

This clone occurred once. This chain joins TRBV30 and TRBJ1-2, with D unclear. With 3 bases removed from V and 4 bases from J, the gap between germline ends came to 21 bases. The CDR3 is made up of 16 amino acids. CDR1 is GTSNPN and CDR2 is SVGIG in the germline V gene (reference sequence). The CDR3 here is CAWRPRGAEPRYGYTF. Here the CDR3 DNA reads TGTGCCTGGAGGCCAAGAGGTGCTGAACCCCGCTATGGCTACACCTTC.

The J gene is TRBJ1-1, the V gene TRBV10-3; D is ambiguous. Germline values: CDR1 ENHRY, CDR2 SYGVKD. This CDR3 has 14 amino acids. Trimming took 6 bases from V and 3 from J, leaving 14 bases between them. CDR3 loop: CAIRPRTGDTEAFF. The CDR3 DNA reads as TGTGCCATCAGACCGAGGACTGGGGACACTGAAGCTTTCTTT.

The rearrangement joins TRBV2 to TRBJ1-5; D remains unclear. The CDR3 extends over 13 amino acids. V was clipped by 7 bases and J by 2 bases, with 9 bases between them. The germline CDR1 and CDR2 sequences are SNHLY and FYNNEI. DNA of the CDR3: TGTGCCAGCAACTTGGTCGGCAATCAGCCCCAGCATTTT. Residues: CASNLVGNQPQHF.

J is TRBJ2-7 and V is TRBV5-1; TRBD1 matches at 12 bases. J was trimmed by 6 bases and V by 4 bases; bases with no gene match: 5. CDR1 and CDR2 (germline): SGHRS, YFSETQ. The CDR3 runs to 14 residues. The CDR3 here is CASSPGQGASEQYF. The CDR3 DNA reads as TGCGCCAGCAGCCCGGGACAGGGGGCATCCGAGCAGTACTTC.

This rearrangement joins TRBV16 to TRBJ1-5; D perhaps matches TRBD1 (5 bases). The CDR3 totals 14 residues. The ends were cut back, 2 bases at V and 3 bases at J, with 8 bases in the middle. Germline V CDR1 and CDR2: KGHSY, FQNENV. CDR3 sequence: CASSQQGFNQPQHF. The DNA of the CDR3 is TGTGCCAGCAGCCAACAGGGCTTCAATCAGCCCCAGCATTTT. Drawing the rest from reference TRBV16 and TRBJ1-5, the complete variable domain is GEEVAQTPKHLVRGEGQKAKLYCAPIKGHSYVFWYQQVLKNEFKFLISFQNENVFDETGMPKERFSAKCLPNSPCSLEIQATKLEDSAVYFCASSQQGFNQPQHFGDGTRLSIL.

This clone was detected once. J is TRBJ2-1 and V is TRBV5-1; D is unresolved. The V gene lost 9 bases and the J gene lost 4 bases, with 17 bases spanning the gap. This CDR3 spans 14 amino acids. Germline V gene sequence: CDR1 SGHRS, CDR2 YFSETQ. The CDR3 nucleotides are TGCGCCACCACAGCAGATCGCAGGTACAATGAGCAGTTCTTC. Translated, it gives CATTADRRYNEQFF.

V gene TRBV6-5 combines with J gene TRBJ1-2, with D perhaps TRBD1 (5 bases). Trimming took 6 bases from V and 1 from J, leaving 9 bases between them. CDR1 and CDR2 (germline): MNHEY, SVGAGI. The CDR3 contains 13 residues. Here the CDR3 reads CASRDTNNYGYTF. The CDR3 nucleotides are TGTGCCAGCAGGGACACCAATAACTATGGCTACACCTTC.

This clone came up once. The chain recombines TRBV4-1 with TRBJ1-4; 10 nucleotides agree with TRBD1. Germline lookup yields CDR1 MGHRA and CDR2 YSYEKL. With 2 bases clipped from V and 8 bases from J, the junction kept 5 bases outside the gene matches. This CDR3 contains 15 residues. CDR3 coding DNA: TGCGCCAGCAGCCAACCCGGGACAGGGGAAGAAAAACTGTTTTTT. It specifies CASSQPGTGEEKLFF.

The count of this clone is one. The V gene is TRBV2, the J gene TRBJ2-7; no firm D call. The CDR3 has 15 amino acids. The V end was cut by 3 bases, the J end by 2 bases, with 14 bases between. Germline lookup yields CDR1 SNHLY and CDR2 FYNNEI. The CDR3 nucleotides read TGTGCCAGCAGTGATTTTCGCCAGGCAACCTACGAGCAGTACTTC. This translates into CASSDFRQATYEQYF. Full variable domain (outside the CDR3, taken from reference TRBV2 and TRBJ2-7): EPEVTQTPSHQVTQMGQEVILRCVPISNHLYFYWYRQILGQKVEFLVSFYNNEISEKSEIFDDQFSVERPDGSNFTLKIRSTKLEDSAMYFCASSDFRQATYEQYFGPGTRLTVT.

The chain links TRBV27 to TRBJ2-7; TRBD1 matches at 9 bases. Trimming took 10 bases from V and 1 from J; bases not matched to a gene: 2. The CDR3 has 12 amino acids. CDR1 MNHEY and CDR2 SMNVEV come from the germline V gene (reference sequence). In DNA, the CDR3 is TGTGCCACCGGGACAGGGTCCTACGAGCAGTACTTC. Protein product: CATGTGSYEQYF.

CDR3: CASSEGWGRDGYTF. The CDR3 DNA follows: TGTGCCAGCAGTGAAGGATGGGGGCGCGATGGCTACACCTTC. The gene calls are TRBV6-1 and TRBJ1-2; possibly TRBD1 for D (6 bases). Germline V lookup: CDR1 MNHNS, CDR2 SASEGT. This CDR3 contains 14 residues. Trimming cost V 1 base and J 6 bases, with 12 bases left between them.

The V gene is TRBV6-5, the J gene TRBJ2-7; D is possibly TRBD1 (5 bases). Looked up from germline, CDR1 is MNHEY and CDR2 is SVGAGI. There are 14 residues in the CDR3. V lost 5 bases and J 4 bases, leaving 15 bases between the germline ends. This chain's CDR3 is CASSRTRAPYEQYF. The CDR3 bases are TGTGCCAGCAGTCGGACACGTGCCCCATACGAGCAGTACTTC.

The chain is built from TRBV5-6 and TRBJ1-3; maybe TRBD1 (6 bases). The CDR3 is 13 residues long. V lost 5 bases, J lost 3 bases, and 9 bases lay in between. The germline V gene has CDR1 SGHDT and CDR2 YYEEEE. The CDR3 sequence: CASSRTVGNTIYF. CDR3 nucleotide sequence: TGTGCCAGCAGTCGGACAGTTGGAAACACCATATATTTT.

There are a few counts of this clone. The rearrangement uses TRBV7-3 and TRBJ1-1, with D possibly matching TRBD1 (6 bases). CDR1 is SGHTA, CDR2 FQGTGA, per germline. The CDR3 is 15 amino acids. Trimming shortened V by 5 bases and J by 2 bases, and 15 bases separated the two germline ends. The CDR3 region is CASSETGTLNTEAFF. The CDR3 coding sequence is TGTGCCAGCAGCGAAACCGGGACACTCAACACTGAAGCTTTCTTT.

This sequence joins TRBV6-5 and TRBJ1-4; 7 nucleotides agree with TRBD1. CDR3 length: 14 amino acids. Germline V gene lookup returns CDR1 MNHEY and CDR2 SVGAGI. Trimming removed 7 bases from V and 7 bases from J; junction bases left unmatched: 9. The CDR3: CASKVQGLSEKLFF. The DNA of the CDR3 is TGTGCCAGCAAGGTACAGGGGCTGAGTGAAAAACTGTTTTTT.

Here the CDR3 DNA reads TGTGCCAGCTCACCAGGAGGGAACACCGGGGAGCTGTTTTTT. Translating it yields CASSPGGNTGELFF. The V and J genes are TRBV18 and TRBJ2-2, with a tentative D call TRBD2 (5 bases). V shed 2 bases and J shed 1 base, with 5 bases lying between them. There are 14 residues in the CDR3. Germline CDR1 reads KGHSH; CDR2 reads LQKENI.

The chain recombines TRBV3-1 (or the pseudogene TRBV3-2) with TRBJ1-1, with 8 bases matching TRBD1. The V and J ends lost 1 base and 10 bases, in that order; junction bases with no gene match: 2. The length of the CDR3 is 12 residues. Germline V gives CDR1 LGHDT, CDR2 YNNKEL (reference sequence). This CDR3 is CASSQVQGAAFF. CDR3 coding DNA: TGTGCCAGCAGCCAAGTTCAGGGGGCAGCTTTCTTT.

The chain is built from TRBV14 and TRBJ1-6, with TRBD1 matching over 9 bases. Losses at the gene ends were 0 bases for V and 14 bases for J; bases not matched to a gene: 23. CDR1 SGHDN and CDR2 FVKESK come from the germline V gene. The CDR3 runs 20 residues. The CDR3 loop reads CASSQDPRRRDRDQKFTLHF. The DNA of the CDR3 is TGTGCCAGCAGCCAAGATCCCCGCCGCCGGGACAGGGATCAGAAATTCACCCTCCACTTT.

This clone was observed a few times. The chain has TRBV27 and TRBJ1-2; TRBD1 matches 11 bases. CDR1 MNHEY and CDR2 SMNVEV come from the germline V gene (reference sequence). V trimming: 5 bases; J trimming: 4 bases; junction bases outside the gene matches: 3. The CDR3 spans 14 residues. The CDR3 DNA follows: TGTGCCAGCAGTAGGGGACAGGGGGTCTATGGCTACACCTTC. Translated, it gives CASSRGQGVYGYTF.

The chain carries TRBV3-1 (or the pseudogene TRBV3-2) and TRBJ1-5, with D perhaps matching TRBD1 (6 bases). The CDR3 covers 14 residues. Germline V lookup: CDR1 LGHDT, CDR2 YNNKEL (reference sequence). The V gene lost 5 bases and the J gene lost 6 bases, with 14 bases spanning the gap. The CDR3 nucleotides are TGTGCCAGCAGCGGGGGGGCTAAGGGTCAGCCCCAGCATTTT. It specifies CASSGGAKGQPQHF.

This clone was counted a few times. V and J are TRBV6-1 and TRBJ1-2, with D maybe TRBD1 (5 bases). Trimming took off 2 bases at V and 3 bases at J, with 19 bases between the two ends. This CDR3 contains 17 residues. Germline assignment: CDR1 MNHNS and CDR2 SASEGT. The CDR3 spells CASSERYGGSSYYGYTF. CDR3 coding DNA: TGTGCCAGCAGTGAAAGGTACGGGGGGAGTTCCTACTATGGCTACACCTTC.

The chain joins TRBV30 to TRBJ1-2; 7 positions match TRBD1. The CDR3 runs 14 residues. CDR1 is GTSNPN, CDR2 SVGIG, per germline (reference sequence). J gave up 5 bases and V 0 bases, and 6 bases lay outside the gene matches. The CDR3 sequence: CAWSVSRGAYGYTF. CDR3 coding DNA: TGTGCCTGGAGTGTGTCCAGGGGGGCTTATGGCTACACCTTC.

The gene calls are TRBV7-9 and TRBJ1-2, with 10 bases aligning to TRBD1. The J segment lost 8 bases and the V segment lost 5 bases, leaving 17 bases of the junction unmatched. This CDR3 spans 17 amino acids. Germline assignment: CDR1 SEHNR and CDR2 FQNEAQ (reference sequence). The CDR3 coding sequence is TGTGCCAGCAGCCCGAGGCCGGGACAGGGGTTCCTAGACGGCTACACCTTC. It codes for CASSPRPGQGFLDGYTF.

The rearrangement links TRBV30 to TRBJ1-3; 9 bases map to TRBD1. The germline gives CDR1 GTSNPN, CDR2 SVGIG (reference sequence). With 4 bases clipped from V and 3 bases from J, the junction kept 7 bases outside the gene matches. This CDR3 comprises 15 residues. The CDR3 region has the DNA TGTGCCTGGACCAACCCGACAGGGGGTGGAAACACCATATATTTT. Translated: CAWTNPTGGGNTIYF.

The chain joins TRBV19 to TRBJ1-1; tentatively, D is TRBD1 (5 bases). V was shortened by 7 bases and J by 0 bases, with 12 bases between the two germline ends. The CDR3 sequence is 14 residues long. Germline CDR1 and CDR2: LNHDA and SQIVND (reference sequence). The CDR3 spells CASTVGHLNTEAFF. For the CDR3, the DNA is TGTGCCAGTACCGTCGGACATCTGAACACTGAAGCTTTCTTT.

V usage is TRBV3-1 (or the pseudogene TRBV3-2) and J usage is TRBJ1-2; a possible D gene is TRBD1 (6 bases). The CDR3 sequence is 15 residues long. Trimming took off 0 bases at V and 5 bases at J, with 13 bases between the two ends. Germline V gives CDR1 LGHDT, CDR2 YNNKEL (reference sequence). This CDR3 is CASSQDDSRGYGYTF. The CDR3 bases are TGTGCCAGCAGCCAAGATGACAGTAGGGGGTATGGCTACACCTTC.

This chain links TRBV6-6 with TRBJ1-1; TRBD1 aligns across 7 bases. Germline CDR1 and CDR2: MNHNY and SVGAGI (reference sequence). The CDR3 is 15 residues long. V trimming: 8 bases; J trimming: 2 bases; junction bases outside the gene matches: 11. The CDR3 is CASSYRDSANTEAFF. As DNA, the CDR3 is TGTGCCAGCTCCTACCGGGACAGCGCTAACACTGAAGCTTTCTTT.

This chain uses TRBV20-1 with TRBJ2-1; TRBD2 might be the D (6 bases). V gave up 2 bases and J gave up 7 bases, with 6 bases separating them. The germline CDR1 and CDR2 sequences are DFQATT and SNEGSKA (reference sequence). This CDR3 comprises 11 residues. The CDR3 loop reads CSARRGNEQFF. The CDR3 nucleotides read TGCAGTGCTAGACGGGGGAATGAGCAGTTCTTC.

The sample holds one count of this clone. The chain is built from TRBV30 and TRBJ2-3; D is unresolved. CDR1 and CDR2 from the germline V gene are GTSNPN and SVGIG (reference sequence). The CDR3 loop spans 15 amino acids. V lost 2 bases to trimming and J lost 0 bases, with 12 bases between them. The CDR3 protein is CAWSLTAGSTDTQYF. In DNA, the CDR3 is TGTGCCTGGAGTCTAACCGCCGGGAGCACAGATACGCAGTATTTT.

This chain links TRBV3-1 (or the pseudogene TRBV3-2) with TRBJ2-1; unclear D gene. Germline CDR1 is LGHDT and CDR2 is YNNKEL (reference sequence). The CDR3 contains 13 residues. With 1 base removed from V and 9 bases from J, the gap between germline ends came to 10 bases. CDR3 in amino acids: CASSQVLSGEQFF. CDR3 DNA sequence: TGTGCCAGCAGCCAAGTACTCTCCGGTGAGCAGTTCTTC.

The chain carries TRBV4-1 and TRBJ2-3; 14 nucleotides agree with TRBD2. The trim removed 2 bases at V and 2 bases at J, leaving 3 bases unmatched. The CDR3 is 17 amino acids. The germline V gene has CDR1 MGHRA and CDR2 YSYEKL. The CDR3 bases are TGCGCCAGCAGCCAACGACTAGCGGGGGGGAACACAGATACGCAGTATTTT. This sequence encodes CASSQRLAGGNTDTQYF.